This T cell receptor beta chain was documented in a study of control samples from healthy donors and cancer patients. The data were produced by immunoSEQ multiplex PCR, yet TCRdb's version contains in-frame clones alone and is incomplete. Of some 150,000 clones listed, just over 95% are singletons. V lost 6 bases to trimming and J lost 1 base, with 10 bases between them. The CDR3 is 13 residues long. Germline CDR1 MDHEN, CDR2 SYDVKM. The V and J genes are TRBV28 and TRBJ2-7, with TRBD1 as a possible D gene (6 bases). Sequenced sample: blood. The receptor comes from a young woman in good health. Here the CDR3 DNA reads TGTGCCAGCAGAAGACAGGAATCCTACGAGCAGTACTTC. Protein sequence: CASRRQESYEQYF.